These 30 T cell receptor beta chains share one sample of origin, sequenced in a study of response to subunit inactivated influenza vaccine (dated by TCRdb to about 2018). The method was RT-PCR. TCRdb names Illumina HiSeq 2500 as the instrument used. TCRdb trimmed public reads at Q25 via fastp, called clones via MiXCR and kept in-frame beta chains. Entries are consolidated by CDR3 protein sequence, retaining the most common genes and DNA. The sample profile shows 650,000 to 800,000 distinct CDR3 sequences; over 11% of them were found once. The biggest ten clones account for 6% to 8% of the sample. Specimen: PBMCs from blood, collected 14 to 15 days before vaccination. These receptor sequences come from a man in his fifties or sixties who received an inactivated influenza vaccine. Donor details come from another sample of the same person, matched by shared clones.

There are a few counts of this clonotype. The chain employs TRBV20-1 and TRBJ2-7, with D perhaps TRBD1 (5 bases). The germline CDR1 and CDR2 sequences are DFQATT and SNEGSKA (reference sequence). The CDR3 runs 14 residues. The ends were cut back, 6 bases at V and 1 base at J, with 16 bases in the middle. CDR3 sequence (DNA): TGCAGTGCCAGTCAGGGTGGATTTTCCTACGAGCAGTACTTC. It codes for CSASQGGFSYEQYF.

This clonotype was observed a few times. The chain combines TRBV24-1 with TRBJ1-5; a possible D gene is TRBD1 (5 bases). Trimming took off 8 bases at V and 0 bases at J, with 10 bases between the two ends. From germline, CDR1 is KGHDR and CDR2 SFDVKD. The CDR3 is made up of 14 amino acids. CDR3 protein: CATNGGSSNQPQHF. In DNA form, the CDR3 reads TGTGCCACCAACGGGGGGAGTAGCAATCAGCCCCAGCATTTT.

J is TRBJ2-7 and V is TRBV4-1; a weak D match, TRBD1 (6 bases). CDR1 and CDR2 from the germline V gene are MGHRA and YSYEKL. Trimming pared 3 bases from V and 4 bases from J, leaving 13 bases between. This CDR3 contains 14 residues. In DNA form, the CDR3 reads TGCGCCAGCAGCCACGGAGAAGGGGGTTACGAGCAGTACTTC. The encoded protein is CASSHGEGGYEQYF.

This clonotype has just a few counts. Here the CDR3 reads CASSQVDRGGDNEQFF. CDR3 nucleotides: TGCGCCAGCAGCCAAGTCGACAGGGGAGGTGACAATGAGCAGTTCTTC. The rearrangement links TRBV4-3 to TRBJ2-1; 8 bases are shared with TRBD1. This CDR3 spans 16 amino acids. Germline trimming cut 1 base from V and 5 bases from J; bases unmatched to any gene: 7. Germline values: CDR1 LGHNA, CDR2 YSLEER.

The J gene is TRBJ1-1, the V gene TRBV10-3, with TRBD1 matching over 12 bases. The V gene end was trimmed by 6 bases and the J gene end by 6 bases; junction bases not matched to a gene: 14. This CDR3 contains 17 residues. Germline CDR1 and CDR2: ENHRY and SYGVKD. CDR3 in amino acids: CAISEHRDRGQGAEAFF. CDR3 nucleotide sequence: TGTGCCATCAGCGAACACCGGGACAGGGGGCAAGGCGCTGAAGCTTTCTTT.

The V call is TRBV11-1, the J call TRBJ2-1; TRBD1 aligns across 12 bases. CDR1 is SGHAT and CDR2 is FQDESV in the germline V gene (reference sequence). After removal of 6 bases from V and 5 bases from J, the junction contained 5 bases not matched to a gene. This CDR3 comprises 15 residues. The CDR3 DNA reads TGTGCCAGCAGGCGGGACAGGGGGCGCCACAATGAGCAGTTCTTC. This gives the protein CASRRDRGRHNEQFF.

Ten or more counts support this clonotype. The rearrangement links TRBV15 to TRBJ2-7, with 10 positions matching TRBD1. Trimming cost V 2 bases and J 7 bases; bases outside gene matches: 5. The germline V gene has CDR1 LNHNV and CDR2 YYDKDF (reference sequence). This CDR3 spans 14 amino acids. In DNA form, the CDR3 reads TGTGCCACCAGCAGATCCCGGGACAGGGGTGAGCAGTACTTC. Translated: CATSRSRDRGEQYF.

This chain connects TRBV12-3 or TRBV12-4 to TRBJ1-4; TRBD1 agrees at 8 bases. CDR3 size: 18 residues. Trimming cost V 6 bases and J 0 bases; bases outside gene matches: 12. CDR3 nucleotide sequence: TGTGCCAGCAGAAACCTTAACAGGGGGGGTTCAACTAATGAAAAACTGTTTTTT. The encoded protein is CASRNLNRGGSTNEKLFF.

This clonotype was seen ten or more times. CDR3 in amino acids: CASSRGQDRGGEQYF. CDR3 DNA: TGTGCCAGCAGCCGGGGCCAAGACAGGGGTGGCGAGCAGTACTTC. The chain links TRBV7-9 to TRBJ2-7, with 8 bases matching TRBD1. The CDR3 sequence is 15 residues long. V shed 5 bases and J 6 bases; nucleotides not matched to a gene: 12. Germline V gives CDR1 SEHNR, CDR2 FQNEAQ (reference sequence).

The sample holds a few counts of this clonotype. The rearrangement joins TRBV6-6 to TRBJ2-2; no definite D call. CDR3 length equals 13 residues. V lost 7 bases and J lost 6, with 12 bases in between. The germline CDR1 and CDR2 sequences are MNHNY and SVGAGI (reference sequence). The CDR3 bases are TGTGCCAGCACCCTCCCGATGTCCGGGGAGCTGTTTTTT. It yields the protein CASTLPMSGELFF.

The chain joins TRBV6-2 or TRBV6-3 to TRBJ2-3, with 8 bases matching TRBD1. This CDR3 region has 15 residues. Looked up from germline, CDR1 is MNHEY and CDR2 is SVGEGT. Trimming cost V 5 bases and J 1 base; bases outside gene matches: 5. This chain's CDR3 is CASSAFRGRTDTQYF. In nucleotides, the CDR3 is TGTGCCAGCAGTGCTTTCAGGGGGCGCACAGATACGCAGTATTTT.

This clonotype was counted between two and nine times. The chain combines TRBV6-1 with TRBJ2-7, with D possibly being TRBD1 or TRBD2 (5 bases each). The CDR3 runs 15 residues. Trimming shortened V by 6 bases and J by 4 bases, and 19 bases separated the two germline ends. Germline V gives CDR1 MNHNS, CDR2 SASEGT. The DNA for the CDR3 is TGTGCCAGCAGCCGCAGGGACGGTACGTTGTACGAGCAGTACTTC. Translated, it gives CASSRRDGTLYEQYF.

A few counts support this clonotype. The J gene is TRBJ2-1, the V gene TRBV9; TRBD2 agrees at 10 bases. Germline V gene sequence: CDR1 SGDLS, CDR2 YYNGEE. This CDR3 spans 15 amino acids. The junction had 7 bases not matched to a gene; V was cut back by 4 bases and J by 6 bases. Written as DNA, the CDR3 is TGTGCCAGCAGCCCCACGGGACTAGCGAGCAATGAGCAGTTCTTC. Protein product: CASSPTGLASNEQFF.

This clonotype was counted a few times. The rearrangement links TRBV5-1 to TRBJ2-7, with 7 bases that match TRBD1. Germline CDR1 and CDR2: SGHRS and YFSETQ. The CDR3 is 15 amino acids. Germline trimming cut 2 bases from V and 0 bases from J; bases unmatched to any gene: 5. The CDR3 reads CASSLGDRFSYEQYF. The CDR3 region has the DNA TGCGCCAGCAGCTTAGGGGACAGATTCTCCTACGAGCAGTACTTC.

The chain employs TRBV10-3 and TRBJ2-7, with 7 bases that match TRBD1. The CDR3 totals 12 residues. V shed 11 bases and J 7 bases; nucleotides not matched to a gene: 11. Germline CDR1 reads ENHRY; CDR2 reads SYGVKD. The CDR3 reads CASRDSTGEQYF. The CDR3 DNA follows: TGTGCCTCCAGGGACAGTACGGGGGAGCAGTACTTC.

This clonotype has ten or more counts. CDR3 residues: CSVFGGDRGIGTGYGYTF. The CDR3 region has the DNA TGCAGCGTATTTGGGGGTGACAGGGGGATAGGAACGGGCTATGGCTACACCTTC. The genes are TRBV29-1 and TRBJ1-2; 9 bases agree with TRBD1. The V segment lost 6 bases and the J segment 4 bases; nucleotides outside the gene matches: 21. CDR1 and CDR2 (germline): SQVTM, ANQGSEA. This CDR3 comprises 18 residues.

V and J are TRBV4-3 and TRBJ2-1; D possibly matches TRBD1 or TRBD2 (6 bases each). The CDR3 extends over 15 amino acids. Trimming stripped 0 bases from V and 4 bases from J, with 10 bases between. CDR1 and CDR2 from the germline V gene are LGHNA and YSLEER. In nucleotides, the CDR3 is TGCGCCAGCAGCCAAGAAAGGGGGAGGTACAATGAGCAGTTCTTC. Protein product: CASSQERGRYNEQFF.

This clonotype has only a few counts. This chain's CDR3 is CASSQEQGFFEKLFF. CDR3 DNA sequence: TGTGCCAGCAGCCAAGAACAGGGGTTTTTCGAAAAACTGTTTTTT. V usage is TRBV4-2 and J usage is TRBJ1-4; 7 bases are shared with TRBD1. With V trimmed by 0 bases and J by 8 bases, 6 bases remained unmatched. From germline, CDR1 is LGHNA and CDR2 YNFKEQ. The CDR3 consists of 15 residues.

V gene TRBV28 combines with J gene TRBJ2-7; D is perhaps TRBD1 (5 bases). The germline V gene has CDR1 MDHEN and CDR2 SYDVKM. This CDR3 comprises 12 residues. The CDR3 sequence: CAGAASSYEQYF. CDR3 coding DNA: TGTGCAGGGGCAGCCAGCTCCTACGAGCAGTACTTC.

The V call is TRBV5-1, the J call TRBJ2-3, with a tentative D call TRBD2 (5 bases). V was shortened by 0 bases and J by 2 bases, with 16 bases between the two germline ends. The germline gives CDR1 SGHRS, CDR2 YFSETQ. The CDR3 is 17 residues long. The CDR3: CASSLGFVAGLTDTQYF. The DNA of the CDR3 is TGCGCCAGCAGCTTGGGCTTTGTGGCGGGTCTCACAGATACGCAGTATTTT.

V is TRBV13 and J is TRBJ2-5, with 9 bases matching TRBD1. The CDR3 contains 17 residues. CDR1 and CDR2 from the germline V gene are PRHDT and FYEKMQ (reference sequence). V shed 0 bases and J 2 bases; nucleotides not matched to a gene: 7. CDR3 in amino acids: CASSLGSGQGVQETQYF. In DNA, the CDR3 is TGTGCCAGCAGCTTAGGTTCGGGACAGGGAGTACAAGAGACCCAGTACTTC.

This clonotype was seen a few times. This rearrangement joins TRBV20-1 to TRBJ1-1; 7 bases align to TRBD1. CDR3 length: 18 residues. The germline V gene has CDR1 DFQATT and CDR2 SNEGSKA (reference sequence). Trimming at V came to 4 bases and at J to 3 bases, leaving 20 bases not matched to a gene. The CDR3 loop is CSATQWGTAIFTHTEAFF. CDR3 DNA sequence: TGCAGTGCTACCCAATGGGGGACAGCCATTTTCACTCACACTGAAGCTTTCTTT.

This clonotype was seen a handful of times. J is TRBJ2-7 and V is TRBV4-3; the match to TRBD1 covers 8 bases. CDR1 and CDR2 from the germline V gene are LGHNA and YSLEER. This CDR3 is built from 16 residues. V dropped 0 bases and J dropped 2; count of bases not matched to a gene: 6. The CDR3 loop is CASSQEGGQGTYEQYF. CDR3 DNA sequence: TGCGCCAGCAGCCAAGAAGGAGGACAGGGAACCTACGAGCAGTACTTC.

The chain has TRBV6-2 or TRBV6-3 and TRBJ2-7, with 12 bases fitting TRBD2. Germline CDR1 is MNHEY and CDR2 is SVGEGT. CDR3 length: 15 amino acids. Trimming at V came to 6 bases and at J to 3 bases, leaving 6 bases not matched to a gene. The CDR3 loop reads CASSNGLAGNYEQYF. The DNA of the CDR3 is TGTGCCAGCAGCAACGGACTAGCGGGGAACTACGAGCAGTACTTC.

This chain uses TRBV11-2 with TRBJ2-2; 10 positions agree with TRBD2. Trimming took 1 base from V and 3 from J; bases not matched to a gene: 5. CDR1 SGHAT and CDR2 FQNNGV come from the germline V gene. The CDR3 covers 17 residues. CDR3 amino acids: CASSLAPTSGYTGELFF. CDR3 coding DNA: TGTGCCAGCAGCTTAGCCCCGACTAGCGGGTACACCGGGGAGCTGTTTTTT.

This clonotype was counted a few times. The gene calls are TRBV20-1 and TRBJ2-1, with 11 bases identical to TRBD2. CDR1 DFQATT and CDR2 SNEGSKA come from the germline V gene (reference sequence). The length of the CDR3 is 18 residues. V trimming: 1 base; J trimming: 1 base; junction bases outside the gene matches: 9. CDR3 sequence (DNA): TGCAGTGCTAGAGGGGGACTAGCGGCTAGGCGTTCCTACAATGAGCAGTTCTTC. This sequence encodes CSARGGLAARRSYNEQFF.

There are a few counts of this clonotype. The rearrangement uses TRBV28 and TRBJ2-1; no reliable D call. V shed 5 bases and J shed 8 bases, with 13 bases lying between them. From germline, CDR1 is MDHEN and CDR2 SYDVKM. The CDR3 is made up of 13 amino acids. The CDR3 DNA sequence: TGTGCCAGCAGTCCTAGGGATGCGTATGAGCAGTTCTTC. Translation gives CASSPRDAYEQFF.

CDR3 in amino acids: CASSAQGWYSLDTEAFF. In DNA, the CDR3 is TGTGCCAGCAGCGCCCAGGGGTGGTACTCCCTGGACACTGAAGCTTTCTTT. J is TRBJ1-1 and V is TRBV7-2; D may be TRBD1 (6 bases). The CDR3 covers 17 residues. V lost 5 bases and J lost 3, with 22 bases in between. The germline V gene encodes CDR1 SGHTA and CDR2 FQGNSA.

V usage is TRBV28 and J usage is TRBJ2-7; D unclear. The V gene lost 6 bases and the J gene lost 0 bases, with 15 bases spanning the gap. The length of the CDR3 is 15 residues. Germline V CDR1 and CDR2: MDHEN, SYDVKM. CDR3: CASRVSTPSSYEQYF. In DNA form, the CDR3 reads TGTGCCAGCAGAGTGTCGACTCCGAGCTCCTACGAGCAGTACTTC.

The chain is built from TRBV28 and TRBJ2-1; either TRBD1 or TRBD2 may fit D (7 bases each). The CDR3 is made up of 16 amino acids. V was trimmed by 10 bases and J by 4 bases, leaving 23 bases between them. Germline CDR1 and CDR2: MDHEN and SYDVKM. CDR3 amino acids: CATLLGGRGGYNEQFF. In DNA form, the CDR3 reads TGTGCCACCCTACTCGGGGGCAGGGGGGGTTACAATGAGCAGTTCTTC.